Listed below are T cell receptor beta chains from one sample, sequenced in a study of T cell clonotyping in hematopoietic cell transplantation. Here immunoSEQ multiplex PCR was the method, and the copy in TCRdb shows in-frame clones only, minus some. The table records over 8,000 clones, roughly 84% of them present only once. Source: peripheral blood mononuclear cells, taken before stem cell transplant. The receptor set was obtained from a woman in her fifties or sixties with chronic myeloid leukemia. Some clones in this sample may be carry-over from other donors' samples. The CDR3 runs from the conserved cysteine through the conserved F or W. D genes are given only for firm matches. Size is omitted from some rows. Given values are once, few, many or a class for expanded clones.

d_call,clone_size,j_call,v_call,cdr3_nt,cdr3_aa
.,.,TRBJ1-1,TRBV29-1,TGCAGCGACACCCTATCAGGGGACACTGAAGCTTTCTTT,CSDTLSGDTEAFF
.,.,TRBJ1-2,TRBV5-5,TGTGCCAGCAGCTTGCGATTCACAGGGAAGAGCTATGGCTACACCTTC,CASSLRFTGKSYGYTF
.,.,TRBJ2-1,TRBV4-1,TGCGCCAGCAGCCAAGTGGGGAGCTCCTACAATGAGCAGTTCTTC,CASSQVGSSYNEQFF
.,once,TRBJ1-4,TRBV29-1,TGCAGCGTTGATGCAGGGCCTGGGGAAAAACTGTTTTTT,CSVDAGPGEKLFF
TRBD2,.,TRBJ2-1,TRBV7-3,TGTGCCAGCAGCGCTAGCGGGAGGTGGGGTGACGAGCAGTTCTTC,CASSASGRWGDEQFF
TRBD2,.,TRBJ2-1,TRBV5-4,TGTGCCAGCAGCTTGGGACTAGCGGGAGCTCATCAGGGGCAGTTCTTC,CASSLGLAGAHQGQFF
.,.,TRBJ2-3,TRBV28,TGTGCCAGCAGTTCACAAACAGGGTTGGGCAGCACAGATACGCAGTATTTT,CASSSQTGLGSTDTQYF
TRBD2,.,TRBJ2-3,TRBV4-2,TGTGCCAGCAGGGGACTAGCGGGAGCAACGCAGTATTTT,CASRGLAGATQYF
TRBD2,.,TRBJ2-1,TRBV9,TGTGCCAGCAGCCGTACTAGCGGAGCCTCCTACAATGAGCAGTTCTTC,CASSRTSGASYNEQFF
.,.,TRBJ2-3,TRBV6-4,TGTGCCAGCAGTGCTAGCAGCACAGATACGCAGTATTTT,CASSASSTDTQYF
.,.,TRBJ2-1,TRBV20-1,TGCAGTGCTAGAGATTTTGGGTCTCCGTTCTTC,CSARDFGSPFF
TRBD1,once,TRBJ2-2,TRBV29-1,TGCAGCGCGACAGGGTCGAACACCGGGGAGCTGTTTTTT,CSATGSNTGELFF
.,.,TRBJ2-1,TRBV6-1,TGTGCCAGCACGACTAGTATCCACCCCGGGAATGAGCAGTTCTTC,CASTTSIHPGNEQFF
.,.,TRBJ2-7,TRBV6-5,TGTGCCAGCAGTAATTCACTAGGAATGGCTCACGAGCAGTACTTC,CASSNSLGMAHEQYF
.,.,TRBJ2-7,TRBV27,TGTGCCAGCAGCCTCCGGGACACGAGGGAGCAGTACTTC,CASSLRDTREQYF
.,once,TRBJ2-5,TRBV18,TGTGCCAGCTCACCCTCGGGTTTCGCGGAAGAGACCCAGTACTTC,CASSPSGFAEETQYF
TRBD1,.,TRBJ1-2,TRBV6-1,TGTGCCAGCAGTGAAGCGCCGAGGACAGGGTTTGGCTACACCTTC,CASSEAPRTGFGYTF
.,.,TRBJ2-2,TRBV19,TGTGCCAGTGAGGGGAATGGGAGGACCGGGGAGCTGTTTTTT,CASEGNGRTGELFF
.,.,TRBJ2-1,TRBV9,TGTGCCAGCACCTCATCCCGAGGGTCGAATGAGCAGTTCTTC,CASTSSRGSNEQFF
.,.,TRBJ2-5,TRBV7-6,TGTGCCAGCAGCTTTTCTCGCCAAGAGACCCAGTACTTC,CASSFSRQETQYF
.,.,TRBJ1-1,TRBV13,TGTGCCAGCAGCCACCGGGGGGTCAGAAACACTGAAGCTTTCTTT,CASSHRGVRNTEAFF
TRBD1,.,TRBJ1-1,TRBV6-6,TGTGCCAGCAGTTCACGATCGGACAGGGATACTGAAGCTTTCTTT,CASSSRSDRDTEAFF
.,.,TRBJ1-5,TRBV28,TGTGCCAGCAGTGTACGGACAGCCAGCAATCAGCCCCAGCATTTT,CASSVRTASNQPQHF
TRBD1,.,TRBJ2-5,TRBV7-2,TGTGCCAGCAGCGGACAGACAGGGGGCAGGAGGGAGACCCAGTACTTC,CASSGQTGGRRETQYF
TRBD1,.,TRBJ2-7,TRBV7-2,TGTGCCAGCAGCTTAACAAGGACAGGGGTACCACCCGCCTCCTACGAGCAGTACTTC,CASSLTRTGVPPASYEQYF
.,.,TRBJ1-5,TRBV30,TGTGCCTGGAGCACACGAGGCAATCAGCCCCAGCATTTT,CAWSTRGNQPQHF
.,.,TRBJ2-7,TRBV5-4,TGTGCCAGCAGCTTGGCTGCGGGCTACGAGCAGTACTTC,CASSLAAGYEQYF
.,.,TRBJ2-7,TRBV27,TGTGCCAGCAGTTTACGGGCTAGTTCCGCCCTCTCCGAGCAGTACTTC,CASSLRASSALSEQYF
.,.,TRBJ1-4,TRBV2,TGTGCCAGCAGGCCCAACAGAGGGGAGAGTAATGAAAAACTGTTTTTT,CASRPNRGESNEKLFF
.,.,TRBJ2-1,TRBV6-5,TGTGCCAGCAGTTACTCCCCGGTAAATGAGCAGTTCTTC,CASSYSPVNEQFF
.,.,TRBJ2-7,TRBV7-8,TGTGCCAGCTCCTTCCTTTACGAGCAGTACTTC,CASSFLYEQYF
TRBD1,.,TRBJ1-1,TRBV29-1,TGCAGCGTTGGGGTAGGGGGCACGGAGGCTGAAGCTTTCTTT,CSVGVGGTEAEAFF
.,.,TRBJ2-2,TRBV10-2,TGCGCCAGCAGTGAGTCGGAAGCCGGGGAGCTGTTTTTT,CASSESEAGELFF
TRBD2,.,TRBJ2-7,TRBV19,TGTGCCAGTAGTACTAGCGGGAGGGCCTACGAGCAGTACTTC,CASSTSGRAYEQYF
.,.,TRBJ2-1,TRBV20-1,TGCAGTCTAGGGGGGGACAATGAGCAGTTCTTC,CSLGGDNEQFF